These T cell receptor beta chains were read from a single sample in a study of blood T cell repertoires in COVID-19. The protocol was immunoSEQ multiplex PCR, while the TCRdb copy is restricted to in-frame clones and leaves out a portion. The repertoire holds 100,000 to 150,000 clones, with around 90% as singletons. The sequencing sample was made of peripheral blood. All receptors derive from a human donor in a cohort sampled during active COVID-19. The CDR3 runs from the conserved cysteine through the conserved F or W. A D gene is named only where the DNA matches it firmly. Where a row states a size, it is once, few, many or the class of an expanded clone; other rows omit it.

CDR3aa,CDR3nt,v_gene,j_gene,abundance,d_gene
CASSQLRQGEETQYF,TGCGCCAGCAGCCAATTGCGGCAGGGCGAAGAGACCCAGTACTTC,TRBV4-1,TRBJ2-5,NA,NA
CASSFGQNYGYTF,TGTGCCAGCAGTTTCGGACAAAACTATGGCTACACCTTC,TRBV28,TRBJ1-2,NA,NA
CASSLGTRRDTDTQYF,TGTGCCAGCAGCTTAGGTACGCGGAGGGACACAGATACGCAGTATTTT,TRBV11-3,TRBJ2-3,NA,NA
CASSVLSQETQYF,TGTGCCAGCAGCGTACTTTCCCAAGAGACCCAGTACTTC,TRBV9,TRBJ2-5,NA,NA
CASSLDFRQQGQFF,TGTGCCAGCAGCTTAGATTTCCGCCAACAGGGTCAGTTCTTC,TRBV11-2,TRBJ2-1,NA,NA
CASSQDTGFVLTF,TGTGCCAGCAGCCAAGACACGGGATTCGTCCTGACTTTC,TRBV5-6,TRBJ2-6,NA,NA
CASSWGRGQFF,TGTGCCAGCAGTTGGGGAAGGGGGCAGTTCTTC,TRBV12-3/TRBV12-4,TRBJ2-1,NA,NA
CASSDRGASYGYTF,TGTGCCAGCAGTGACAGGGGGGCGAGCTATGGCTACACCTTC,TRBV2,TRBJ1-2,NA,TRBD1
CASSPAPGTQYF,TGTGCCAGCAGCCCCGCTCCAGGTACGCAGTATTTT,TRBV12-3/TRBV12-4,TRBJ2-3,NA,NA
CASSDATGRHSGANVLTF,TGTGCCAGCAGTGACGCCACAGGGAGACACTCTGGGGCCAACGTCCTGACTTTC,TRBV6-1,TRBJ2-6,NA,NA
CASSLAPLGTQYF,TGTGCCAGCAGCTTAGCTCCTCTCGGTACGCAGTATTTT,TRBV7-2,TRBJ2-3,NA,NA
CASSLGVEGQPQHF,TGTGCCAGCAGCTTAGGGGTTGAGGGTCAGCCCCAGCATTTT,TRBV13,TRBJ1-5,NA,NA
CSASTGQGAGQEQFF,TGCAGTGCTAGTACTGGACAGGGGGCTGGTCAGGAGCAGTTCTTC,TRBV20-1,TRBJ2-1,NA,TRBD1
CASKGTEAFF,TGTGCCAGCAAGGGGACTGAAGCTTTCTTT,TRBV6-6,TRBJ1-1,NA,NA
CASTTGSYEQYF,TGTGCCAGCACCACAGGCTCCTACGAGCAGTACTTC,TRBV25-1,TRBJ2-7,once,NA
CASSHGTGNTGELFF,TGTGCCAGCAGCCACGGTACGGGTAACACCGGGGAGCTGTTTTTT,TRBV3-1/TRBV3-2,TRBJ2-2,NA,NA
CASSLAGTFKTNEQFF,TGTGCCAGCAGTTTGGCGGGGACTTTCAAGACCAATGAGCAGTTCTTC,TRBV27,TRBJ2-1,NA,NA
CASSPGGTDTQYF,TGTGCCAGTAGTCCAGGGGGCACAGATACGCAGTATTTT,TRBV19,TRBJ2-3,NA,NA
CASSLAGASEQFF,TGCGCCAGCAGCTTGGCAGGGGCGAGTGAGCAGTTCTTC,TRBV5-1,TRBJ2-1,NA,NA
CASSFNREAGGRRETQYF,TGTGCCAGCAGCTTTAACCGGGAGGCGGGGGGGCGAAGAGAGACCCAGTACTTC,TRBV13,TRBJ2-5,NA,TRBD2
CASSLMGGDTGELFF,TGTGCCAGCAGCTTGATGGGAGGGGACACCGGGGAGCTGTTTTTT,TRBV11-3,TRBJ2-2,few,TRBD2
CASRKQGGGNQPQHF,TGTGCCAGCAGAAAACAGGGTGGAGGTAATCAGCCCCAGCATTTT,TRBV28,TRBJ1-5,NA,NA
CASSHLGGGTDTQYF,TGTGCCAGCAGCCATCTCGGGGGAGGGACAGATACGCAGTATTTT,TRBV5-4,TRBJ2-3,NA,TRBD2
CASRQGYRGTEQYF,TGCGCCAGCAGACAAGGGTACCGGGGAACCGAGCAGTACTTC,TRBV5-1,TRBJ2-7,NA,NA
CASSLEQNSGGYTF,TGTGCCAGCAGCTTGGAACAGAACAGCGGGGGCTACACCTTC,TRBV5-4,TRBJ1-2,NA,NA
CASSSSVDRGSSEQYF,TGTGCCAGCAGTTCCTCCGTGGACAGGGGATCTAGCGAGCAGTACTTC,TRBV6-5,TRBJ2-7,NA,TRBD1
CASSPGTGRDTQYF,TGCGCCAGCAGCCCAGGGACAGGGCGGGATACGCAGTATTTT,TRBV5-1,TRBJ2-3,NA,TRBD1
CAITGGRDGDEQYF,TGTGCCATCACAGGCGGGAGGGACGGGGACGAGCAGTACTTC,TRBV10-3,TRBJ2-7,few,TRBD2
CASSDAGQSSFGNTIYF,TGTGCCAGCAGTGATGCGGGACAGTCAAGTTTTGGAAACACCATATATTTT,TRBV6-1,TRBJ1-3,NA,TRBD1
CASRTGDNQPQHF,TGCGCCAGCCGGACAGGGGATAATCAGCCCCAGCATTTT,TRBV5-1,TRBJ1-5,NA,TRBD1
CASSADRSTRQFF,TGTGCCAGCAGTGCGGACAGGTCTACCCGGCAGTTCTTC,TRBV6-2/TRBV6-3,TRBJ2-1,NA,TRBD1
CASSPSVFLYNEQFF,TGTGCCAGCTCACCCAGCGTTTTCCTCTACAATGAGCAGTTCTTC,TRBV18,TRBJ2-1,NA,NA
CASSIVASGTETQYF,TGTGCCAGTAGTATAGTGGCTAGCGGGACTGAGACCCAGTACTTC,TRBV19,TRBJ2-5,NA,TRBD2
CASILETGVTFF,TGTGCCAGCATACTTGAGACAGGGGTTACTTTCTTT,TRBV6-5,TRBJ1-1,NA,TRBD1
CASSSSGTGMRYGYTF,TGTGCCAGCAGTTCATCCGGGACAGGGATGAGGTATGGCTACACCTTC,TRBV6-6,TRBJ1-2,NA,TRBD1
CASSPNLPSQETQYF,TGTGCCAGCAGCCCCAATCTACCAAGCCAAGAGACCCAGTACTTC,TRBV11-2,TRBJ2-5,few,NA
CATSSWDRGWGYEQYF,TGTGCCACCAGCAGCTGGGACAGGGGTTGGGGCTACGAGCAGTACTTC,TRBV15,TRBJ2-7,NA,TRBD1
CASSPRDSYRYTF,TGTGCCAGCAGTCCCCGGGACTCCTACCGGTACACCTTC,TRBV28,TRBJ1-2,NA,NA
CSVATSTDTQYF,TGCAGCGTTGCGACTAGCACAGATACGCAGTATTTT,TRBV29-1,TRBJ2-3,once,NA
CASSWGLAGGLDTGELFF,TGTGCCAGCAGCTGGGGACTAGCGGGGGGGCTGGACACCGGGGAGCTGTTTTTT,TRBV5-6,TRBJ2-2,NA,TRBD2
CASNKWGEVEQYF,TGCGCCAGCAATAAATGGGGGGAAGTCGAGCAGTACTTC,TRBV5-1,TRBJ2-7,NA,NA
CASSGTGTNTDTQYF,TGTGCCAGCAGCGGGACAGGGACTAATACAGATACGCAGTATTTT,TRBV5-6,TRBJ2-3,NA,TRBD1
CASSYLGTGGTDTQYF,TGTGCCAGCAGTTATCTCGGGACTGGGGGGACAGATACGCAGTATTTT,TRBV6-5,TRBJ2-3,NA,NA
CSAWDSNEQFF,TGCAGTGCTTGGGACTCCAATGAGCAGTTCTTC,TRBV20-1,TRBJ2-1,NA,NA
CASSIGQFTDTQYF,TGCGCCAGCAGCATCGGACAGTTCACAGATACGCAGTATTTT,TRBV4-1,TRBJ2-3,NA,NA
CASSQVGGMNYGYTF,TGTGCCAGCAGCCAAGTAGGGGGAATGAACTATGGCTACACCTTC,TRBV14,TRBJ1-2,NA,NA